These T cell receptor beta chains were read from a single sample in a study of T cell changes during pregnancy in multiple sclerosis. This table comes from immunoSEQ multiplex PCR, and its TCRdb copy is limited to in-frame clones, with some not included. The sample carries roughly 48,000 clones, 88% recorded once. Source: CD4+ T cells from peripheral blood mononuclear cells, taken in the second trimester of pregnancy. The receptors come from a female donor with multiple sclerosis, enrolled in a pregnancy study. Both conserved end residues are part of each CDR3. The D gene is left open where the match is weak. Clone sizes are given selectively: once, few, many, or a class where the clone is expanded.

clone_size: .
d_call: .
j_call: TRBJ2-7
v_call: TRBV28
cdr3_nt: TGTGCCAGCAAGGTTGGGGGGTCCGGCGAGCAGTACTTC
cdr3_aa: CASKVGGSGEQYF

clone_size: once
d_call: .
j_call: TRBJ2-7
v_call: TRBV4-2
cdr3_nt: TGTGCCAGCAGCCGCAGCTTGGGCGACGAGCAGTACTTC
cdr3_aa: CASSRSLGDEQYF

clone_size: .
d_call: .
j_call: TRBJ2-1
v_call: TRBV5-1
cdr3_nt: TGCGCCAGCAGCTTGGAAGCGGCTAGCTCCTACAATGAGCAGTTCTTC
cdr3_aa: CASSLEAASSYNEQFF

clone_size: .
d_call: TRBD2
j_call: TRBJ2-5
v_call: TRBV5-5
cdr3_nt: TGTGCCAGCAGCCCGACTAGCGGACAAGAGACCCAGTACTTC
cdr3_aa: CASSPTSGQETQYF

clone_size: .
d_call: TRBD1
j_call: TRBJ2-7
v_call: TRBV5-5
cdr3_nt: TGTGCCAGCAGCATTACAGGGGACCCCCACGAGCAGTACTTC
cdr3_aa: CASSITGDPHEQYF

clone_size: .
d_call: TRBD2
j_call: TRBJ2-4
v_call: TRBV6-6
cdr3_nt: TGTGCCAGCAGTGCCCGACTAGCGGGAGGGAACATTCAGTACTTC
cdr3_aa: CASSARLAGGNIQYF

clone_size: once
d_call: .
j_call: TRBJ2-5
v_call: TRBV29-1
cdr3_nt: TGCAGCGTTGGACAGGCCGAGGGAGAGACCCAGTACTTC
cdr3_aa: CSVGQAEGETQYF

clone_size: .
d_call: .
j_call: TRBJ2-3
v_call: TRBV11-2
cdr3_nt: TGTGCCAGCAGCTCGGACAGACGTAACACAGATACGCAGTATTTT
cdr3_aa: CASSSDRRNTDTQYF

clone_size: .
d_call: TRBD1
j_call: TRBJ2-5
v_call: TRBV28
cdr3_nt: TGTGCCAGCAGTTCTACAGGGGATGGGGAGACCCAGTACTTC
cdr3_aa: CASSSTGDGETQYF

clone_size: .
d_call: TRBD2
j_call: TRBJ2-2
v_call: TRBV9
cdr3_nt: TGTGCCAGCAGCATCCGAGCGGGAGGGACGAACACCGGGGAGCTGTTTTTT
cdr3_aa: CASSIRAGGTNTGELFF

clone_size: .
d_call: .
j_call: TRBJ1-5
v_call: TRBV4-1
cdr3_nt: TGCGCCAGCAGCCAAGATTACGCGGGACGGCAGCCCCAGCATTTT
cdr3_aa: CASSQDYAGRQPQHF

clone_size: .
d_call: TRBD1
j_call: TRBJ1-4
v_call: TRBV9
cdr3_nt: TGTGCCAGCAGCTCGCGGACAGGGAATGAAAAACTGTTTTTT
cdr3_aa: CASSSRTGNEKLFF

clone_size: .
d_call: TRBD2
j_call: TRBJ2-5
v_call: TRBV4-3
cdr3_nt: TGCGCCAGCAGCCGTGGGACTAGCGGGACCCAAGAGACCCAGTACTTC
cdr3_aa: CASSRGTSGTQETQYF

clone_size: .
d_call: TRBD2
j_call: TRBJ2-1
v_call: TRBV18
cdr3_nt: TGTGCCAGCTCACAATCTAGCGGGAGTCAATTCGGTGAGCAGTTCTTC
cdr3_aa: CASSQSSGSQFGEQFF

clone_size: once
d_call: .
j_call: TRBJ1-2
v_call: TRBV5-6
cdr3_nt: TGTGCCAGCAGCTTGGAGGCAGGGGACCTCTATGGCTACACCTTC
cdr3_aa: CASSLEAGDLYGYTF

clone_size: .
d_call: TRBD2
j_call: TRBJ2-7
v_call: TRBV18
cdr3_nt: TGTGCCAGCTCTCCGGGGGTCGGGACTAGCGGGAGCTACGAGCAGTACTTC
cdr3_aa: CASSPGVGTSGSYEQYF

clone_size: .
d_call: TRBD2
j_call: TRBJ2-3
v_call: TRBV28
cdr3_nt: TGTGCCAGCAGTCTCCCCCCCCTAGCGGGAGGGCCCGATACGCAGTATTTT
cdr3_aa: CASSLPPLAGGPDTQYF

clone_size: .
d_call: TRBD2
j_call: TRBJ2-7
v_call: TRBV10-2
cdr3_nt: TGCGCCAGCAGTGGGGGGACTAGCATGACCTACGAGCAGTACTTC
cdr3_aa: CASSGGTSMTYEQYF

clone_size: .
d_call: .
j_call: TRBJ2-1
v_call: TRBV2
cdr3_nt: TGTGCCAGCAGTGAAAGGAGGGTAGCGGTTTACAATGAGCAGTTCTTC
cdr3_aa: CASSERRVAVYNEQFF

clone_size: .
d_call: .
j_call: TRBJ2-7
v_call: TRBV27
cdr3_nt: TGTGCCAGCAGTTTATCGAGACTATCCTACGAGCAGTACTTC
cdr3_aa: CASSLSRLSYEQYF

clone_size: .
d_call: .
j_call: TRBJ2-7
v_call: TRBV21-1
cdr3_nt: TGTGCCAGCAGCAAAGCGCTTCTACGGGAGGGCAACGAGCAGTACTTC
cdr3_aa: CASSKALLREGNEQYF

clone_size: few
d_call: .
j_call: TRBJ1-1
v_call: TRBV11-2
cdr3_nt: TGTGCCAGCAGCGTTACAGTGAACACTGAAGCTTTCTTT
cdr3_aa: CASSVTVNTEAFF

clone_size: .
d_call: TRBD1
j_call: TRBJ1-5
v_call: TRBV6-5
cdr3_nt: TGTGCCAGCAGTTACTCCGGACAGGGGGCTGGGCCCCAGCATTTT
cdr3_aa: CASSYSGQGAGPQHF

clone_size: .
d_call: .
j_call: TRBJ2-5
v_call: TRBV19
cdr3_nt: TGTGCCAGCATGAACAGGATGCAAGAGACCCAGTACTTC
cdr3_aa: CASMNRMQETQYF

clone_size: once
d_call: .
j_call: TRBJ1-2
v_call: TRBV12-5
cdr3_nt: TGTGCTAGTGGTTGGACTCTAACAGGGAACTATGGCTACACCTTC
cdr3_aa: CASGWTLTGNYGYTF

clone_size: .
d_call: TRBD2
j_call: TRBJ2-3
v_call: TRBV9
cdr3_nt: TGTGCCAGCAGCGCTAGCGGGACTCCGGGGGATACGCAGTATTTT
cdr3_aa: CASSASGTPGDTQYF